The rows below give T cell receptor beta chains drawn from one sample of a study of T-cell reconstitution after alpha-beta-depleted transplantation in children. TCRdb redid the calling of the PCR reads with MiXCR, one entry per CDR3 protein. The data show about 360,000 distinct CDR3 sequences, with 13% seen just once and roughly 4.3% held by the top ten. Material: PBMCs, obtained from the stem cell graft. These receptors all stem from a human donor who donated a stem cell graft to a child with Fanconi anemia. Both conserved end residues are part of each CDR3. The order of the fields is V gene, CDR3 length, J gene, CDR3 protein.

V: TRBV6-5
length: 11
J: TRBJ2-5
CDR3: CASSTSQTQYF

V: TRBV19
length: 13
J: TRBJ2-2
CDR3: CASSPMHTGELFF

V: TRBV28
length: 16
J: TRBJ2-3
CDR3: CASSPRTGNWGDTQYF

V: TRBV5-1
length: 15
J: TRBJ2-3
CDR3: CASSLGTAGPDTQYF

V: TRBV7-3
length: 14
J: TRBJ2-7
CDR3: CASSLEDRAGEQYF

V: TRBV7-2
length: 14
J: TRBJ1-6
CDR3: CATSRDRGNSPLHF

V: TRBV2
length: 18
J: TRBJ2-7
CDR3: CASSEAGTGGESSYEQYF

V: TRBV5-1
length: 14
J: TRBJ2-7
CDR3: CASNSGQTAYEQYF

V: TRBV5-5
length: 14
J: TRBJ1-1
CDR3: CASSWDRDATEAFF

V: TRBV6-2/TRBV6-3
length: 14
J: TRBJ2-3
CDR3: CASLAGSWENTQYF